The clone carrying this TCR beta chain showed up just a few times. TCR beta CDR3 region amplification was performed from RNA transcripts. TCR CDR3 underwent first-round RT-PCR with the HTBI primer set. TCRdb processed the multiplex PCR reads anew with MiXCR; each CDR3 protein has one entry. The sample has approximately 200,000 distinct CDR3 sequences, around 20% seen once. This sample is part of a study of T cells in Graves' hyperthyroidism and ophthalmopathy. Study details: The authors collected peripheral blood at initial diagnosis, before any treatment.

The CDR3 totals 16 residues. The ends lost 3 bases at V and 6 bases at J; junction bases unmatched: 10. Germline loops: CDR1 KGHSH, CDR2 LQKENI. The specimen was blood. The chain employs TRBV18 and TRBJ2-1, with TRBD1 matching 8 bases. This sequence originates from a man in his forties or fifties with Graves' hyperthyroidism. Written as DNA, the CDR3 is TGTGCCAGCTCACCCTCTAAACCGGGACAGGCCAATGAGCAGTTCTTC. It encodes CASSPSKPGQANEQFF.